The rows below give T cell receptor beta chains drawn from one sample of a study of blood T cell repertoires in COVID-19. The assay was immunoSEQ multiplex PCR, and TCRdb's table has in-frame clones only and misses some. The sample yields roughly 120,000 clones, about 87% seen once. Sequencing input: peripheral blood. These receptors all come from a woman between 50 and 59 years old with acute or convalescent COVID-19. Each CDR3 is given with its conserved first and last residue. The order of the fields is CDR3 DNA, CDR3 protein, J gene, D gene, V gene, clone size. The D gene is left open where the match is weak. Not all rows give a size; the values are once, few, many and, for expanded clones, a class.

CDR3 DNA: TGTGCCAGCTCACCAGCTGCTATGAACACTGAAGCTTTCTTT
CDR3 protein: CASSPAAMNTEAFF
J gene: TRBJ1-1
D gene: -
V gene: TRBV18
clone size: -

CDR3 DNA: TGTGCCAGCAGTTGGGGAGGTTACGAGCAGTACTTC
CDR3 protein: CASSWGGYEQYF
J gene: TRBJ2-7
D gene: -
V gene: TRBV12-3/TRBV12-4
clone size: once

CDR3 DNA: TGTGCCAGCAGCCACCAACTAGCGGGGGGGATATTTAAGAACACCGGGGAGCTGTTTTTT
CDR3 protein: CASSHQLAGGIFKNTGELFF
J gene: TRBJ2-2
D gene: TRBD2
V gene: TRBV3-1/TRBV3-2
clone size: -

CDR3 DNA: TGTGCCAGCAGCTTCGCCTTTCGGGGGGGCGCCGAGCAGTACTTC
CDR3 protein: CASSFAFRGGAEQYF
J gene: TRBJ2-7
D gene: TRBD2
V gene: TRBV13
clone size: -

CDR3 DNA: TGCAGCGTTGAGGCAGGGGATGGAAACACCATATATTTT
CDR3 protein: CSVEAGDGNTIYF
J gene: TRBJ1-3
D gene: -
V gene: TRBV29-1
clone size: few

CDR3 DNA: TGCGCCAGCAGCTTAGCGGGGGGAACTGGGGCCAACGTCCTGACTTTC
CDR3 protein: CASSLAGGTGANVLTF
J gene: TRBJ2-6
D gene: TRBD2
V gene: TRBV5-1
clone size: -

CDR3 DNA: TGTGCCAGCAGCTTATCGGGGGGAAACATTCAGTACTTC
CDR3 protein: CASSLSGGNIQYF
J gene: TRBJ2-4
D gene: TRBD2
V gene: TRBV7-8
clone size: -

CDR3 DNA: TGTGCCAGCAGCTTAGGAGAAAGGGCGGGATCTTCACCCCTCCACTTT
CDR3 protein: CASSLGERAGSSPLHF
J gene: TRBJ1-6
D gene: -
V gene: TRBV7-2
clone size: -

CDR3 DNA: TGCGCCAGCAGCCAAGAGGAGGGTCGAACTAATGAAAAACTGTTTTTT
CDR3 protein: CASSQEEGRTNEKLFF
J gene: TRBJ1-4
D gene: -
V gene: TRBV4-1
clone size: -

CDR3 DNA: TGTGCCAGCTCACCCCGAATTGTCGGTGTAGATTCACCCCTCCACTTT
CDR3 protein: CASSPRIVGVDSPLHF
J gene: TRBJ1-6
D gene: -
V gene: TRBV18
clone size: few

CDR3 DNA: TGTGCCAGCAGTCTAGGACAGGGGAGCACAGATACGCAGTATTTT
CDR3 protein: CASSLGQGSTDTQYF
J gene: TRBJ2-3
D gene: TRBD1
V gene: TRBV27
clone size: -

CDR3 DNA: TGTGCCAGCAGCCCCGGACAGCGCATTCCTTACGAGCAGTACTTC
CDR3 protein: CASSPGQRIPYEQYF
J gene: TRBJ2-7
D gene: -
V gene: TRBV5-4
clone size: -

CDR3 DNA: TGTGCCAGCAGCTCCCGGGGCGGGAGAAAAAAATTTTTGGACAATGAGCAGTTCTTC
CDR3 protein: CASSSRGGRKKFLDNEQFF
J gene: TRBJ2-1
D gene: TRBD2
V gene: TRBV3-1/TRBV3-2
clone size: once

CDR3 DNA: TGTGCCAGCAGCTTAAACCCCGGGGGTTCGGGTTCACCCCTCCACTTT
CDR3 protein: CASSLNPGGSGSPLHF
J gene: TRBJ1-6
D gene: -
V gene: TRBV7-2
clone size: -

CDR3 DNA: TGTGCCAGCAGTTTCGGGAGGGGTACTGAAGCTTTCTTT
CDR3 protein: CASSFGRGTEAFF
J gene: TRBJ1-1
D gene: -
V gene: TRBV27
clone size: -

CDR3 DNA: TGTGCCAGCAGTTCCACTACGGGGACAGCTTATTCCTACGAGCAGTACTTC
CDR3 protein: CASSSTTGTAYSYEQYF
J gene: TRBJ2-7
D gene: TRBD1
V gene: TRBV28
clone size: -

CDR3 DNA: TGTGCCACCAGTGACCACACGACAGGGAGGTCTGGCTACACCTTC
CDR3 protein: CATSDHTTGRSGYTF
J gene: TRBJ1-2
D gene: TRBD1
V gene: TRBV24-1
clone size: -

CDR3 DNA: TGTGCCAGCAGGGGGACTAGCGGGCCTCACGGGTCCCATAATGAGCAGTTCTTC
CDR3 protein: CASRGTSGPHGSHNEQFF
J gene: TRBJ2-1
D gene: TRBD2
V gene: TRBV6-7
clone size: -

CDR3 DNA: TGCGCCAGCAGCCGAGGGGAGGGAGGGAGGTACGAGCAGTACTTC
CDR3 protein: CASSRGEGGRYEQYF
J gene: TRBJ2-7
D gene: TRBD2
V gene: TRBV4-3
clone size: -

CDR3 DNA: TGTGCCAGCAGTGAGGAAGGAGCATGGGAGCAGTACTTC
CDR3 protein: CASSEEGAWEQYF
J gene: TRBJ2-7
D gene: -
V gene: TRBV2
clone size: -

CDR3 DNA: TGCAGTGCTCCGGGGGGTGAAAAACTGTTTTTT
CDR3 protein: CSAPGGEKLFF
J gene: TRBJ1-4
D gene: -
V gene: TRBV20-1
clone size: -

CDR3 DNA: TGTGCCAGCCGGGACAGGGTGCTCACTGAAGCTTTCTTT
CDR3 protein: CASRDRVLTEAFF
J gene: TRBJ1-1
D gene: TRBD1
V gene: TRBV28
clone size: -

CDR3 DNA: TGTGCCAGCAGCTTGACAGGGAGTGAAAAACTGTTTTTT
CDR3 protein: CASSLTGSEKLFF
J gene: TRBJ1-4
D gene: TRBD1
V gene: TRBV7-9
clone size: -

CDR3 DNA: TGTGCCAGCTCAGAGACAGGGGGGGGGCAGCCCCAGCATTTT
CDR3 protein: CASSETGGGQPQHF
J gene: TRBJ1-5
D gene: TRBD1
V gene: TRBV18
clone size: -

CDR3 DNA: TGCGCCAGCAGCCCCTCACTAGCGGGACGATATGAGCAGTTCTTC
CDR3 protein: CASSPSLAGRYEQFF
J gene: TRBJ2-1
D gene: TRBD2
V gene: TRBV4-3
clone size: -

CDR3 DNA: TGTGCCAGCAGCTCCAGACAGGGGGGATATCAGAGGTACACTGAAGCTTTCTTT
CDR3 protein: CASSSRQGGYQRYTEAFF
J gene: TRBJ1-1
D gene: TRBD1
V gene: TRBV5-4
clone size: -

CDR3 DNA: TGTGCCAGCAGCTTGTTAGGGGGCGGCTCCTACAATGAGCAGTTCTTC
CDR3 protein: CASSLLGGGSYNEQFF
J gene: TRBJ2-1
D gene: TRBD1
V gene: TRBV5-6
clone size: once

CDR3 DNA: TGTGCCAGCAGCGCCAGCGGGACCTTCCAAGGGGAGCAGTTCTTC
CDR3 protein: CASSASGTFQGEQFF
J gene: TRBJ2-1
D gene: TRBD2
V gene: TRBV9
clone size: -

CDR3 DNA: TGTGCCAGCAGCCAAGTTGGGGGCAGGGGGCATCGAGAGACCCAGTACTTC
CDR3 protein: CASSQVGGRGHRETQYF
J gene: TRBJ2-5
D gene: TRBD1
V gene: TRBV14
clone size: -

CDR3 DNA: TGTGCCAGCAGTGCCTCCGGTGGATGGGGGGGGGAAGCTTTCTTT
CDR3 protein: CASSASGGWGGEAFF
J gene: TRBJ1-1
D gene: -
V gene: TRBV25-1
clone size: -

CDR3 DNA: TGTGCCAGCAGCGCACAACCACCCCTACATCAGGAGGATGGCTACACCTTC
CDR3 protein: CASSAQPPLHQEDGYTF
J gene: TRBJ1-2
D gene: -
V gene: TRBV27
clone size: -

CDR3 DNA: TGTGCCAGCAGTTCCCGTACAGGGAACTATGGCTACACCTTC
CDR3 protein: CASSSRTGNYGYTF
J gene: TRBJ1-2
D gene: -
V gene: TRBV7-2
clone size: -

CDR3 DNA: TGTGCCAGCAGTGAAGTATCTGGCCGTGGCTACACCTTC
CDR3 protein: CASSEVSGRGYTF
J gene: TRBJ1-2
D gene: -
V gene: TRBV2
clone size: -

CDR3 DNA: TGTGCCAGCAGCTTAGGGCAGTCCTACAATGAGCAGTTCTTC
CDR3 protein: CASSLGQSYNEQFF
J gene: TRBJ2-1
D gene: -
V gene: TRBV13
clone size: once

CDR3 DNA: TGTGCCTGGAGTGTTTGGGGGCAAACCGCTGAAGCTTTCTTT
CDR3 protein: CAWSVWGQTAEAFF
J gene: TRBJ1-1
D gene: -
V gene: TRBV30
clone size: -

CDR3 DNA: TGTGCCAGCAGCTTGATGGGAGGGGATAACACTGAAGCTTTCTTT
CDR3 protein: CASSLMGGDNTEAFF
J gene: TRBJ1-1
D gene: -
V gene: TRBV5-4
clone size: -

CDR3 DNA: TGTGCCAGCAGTAAACTAGCGGAGCCGTACAATGAGCAGTTCTTC
CDR3 protein: CASSKLAEPYNEQFF
J gene: TRBJ2-1
D gene: TRBD2
V gene: TRBV6-2/TRBV6-3
clone size: -

CDR3 DNA: TGTGCCATCAGGACACAAACTAATGAAAAACTGTTTTTT
CDR3 protein: CAIRTQTNEKLFF
J gene: TRBJ1-4
D gene: -
V gene: TRBV10-3
clone size: -